Below, 31 T cell receptor beta chains from the same sample are listed, as sequenced in a study of T cells in Graves' hyperthyroidism and ophthalmopathy. Amplification yielded TCR beta CDR3 regions, with RNA transcripts as the source. Primed by the HTBI set, a first-round RT-PCR was run on the TCR CDR3. A single record per CDR3 protein comes from TCRdb applying MiXCR to the multiplex PCR reads. The sample records over 350,000 distinct CDR3 sequences, 11% to 15% being singletons. The specimen sequenced was blood. Source of these receptors: a man aged 45-65 years with Graves' ophthalmopathy.

This clonotype was seen repeatedly, ten times or more. V and J are TRBV2 and TRBJ2-7, with a weak D call TRBD2 (7 bases). Germline lookup yields CDR1 SNHLY and CDR2 FYNNEI. Trimming pared 3 bases from V and 7 bases from J, leaving 13 bases between. This CDR3 comprises 13 residues. The CDR3 region is CASSDAGAGEQYF. CDR3 sequence (DNA): TGTGCCAGCAGTGACGCGGGGGCCGGGGAGCAGTACTTC.

At least ten counts were recorded for this clonotype. The V gene is TRBV6-2 or TRBV6-3, the J gene TRBJ2-7; 11 nucleotides agree with TRBD2. The CDR3 has 15 amino acids. Germline assignment: CDR1 MNHEY and CDR2 SVGEGT. V dropped 7 bases and J dropped 0; count of bases not matched to a gene: 5. For the CDR3, the DNA is TGTGCCAGCACTAAAGGACTAGCGGGCTCCTACGAGCAGTACTTC. Translating gives CASTKGLAGSYEQYF.

A word on this clonotype: One end of the junction fails to match germline, which may point to a read error. The rearrangement joins TRBV3-1 to TRBJ2-1, with 9 bases identical to TRBD2. Germline V gene lookup returns CDR1 LGHDT and CDR2 YNNKEL (reference sequence). The CDR3 is 17 amino acids. For the CDR3, the DNA is TGTGTCAGCGGCCAATCCGGGACTAGCATCACCCGGTCGGAGCAGTTCTTC. The encoded protein is CVSGQSGTSITRSEQFF.

To note about this clonotype: Given a much more abundant clone one base away, this may be a read error. This chain's CDR3 is CSVESSGRITSYNERFF. The CDR3 nucleotides read TGCAGCGTTGAGTCGAGCGGGAGAATTACGTCCTACAATGAGCGGTTCTTC. The chain has TRBV29-1 and TRBJ2-1, with 8 bases matching TRBD2. The V gene's germline CDR1 is SQVTM and CDR2 ANQGSEA. CDR3 length equals 17 residues.

In its sample, this clonotype was seen a few times. The chain recombines TRBV19 with TRBJ1-1; D may be TRBD1 (6 bases). Looked up from germline, CDR1 is LNHDA and CDR2 is SQIVND (reference sequence). The V gene lost 6 bases and the J gene lost 5 bases, with 13 bases spanning the gap. CDR3 length: 13 residues. The CDR3 loop reads CASSPSQGTEAFF. The CDR3 bases are TGTGCCAGTAGCCCGTCCCAGGGGACTGAAGCTTTCTTT. The whole variable domain, filled in from reference TRBV19 and TRBJ1-1, reads DGGITQSPKYLFRKEGQNVTLSCEQNLNHDAMYWYRQDPGQGLRLIYYSQIVNDFQKGDIAEGYSVSREKKESFPLTVTSAQKNPTAFYLCASSPSQGTEAFFGQGTRLTVV.

This clonotype has a count of ten or more. The chain combines TRBV12-3 or TRBV12-4 with TRBJ2-3; 8 bases are a match to TRBD2. J was trimmed by 0 bases and V by 3 bases; bases with no gene match: 5. This CDR3 has 16 residues. CDR3: CASSFPPSGSTDTQYF. The DNA for the CDR3 is TGTGCCAGCAGTTTCCCCCCTAGCGGGAGCACAGATACGCAGTATTTT.

This clonotype appeared many times. The gene calls are TRBV30 and TRBJ1-5, with D possibly being TRBD1 (5 bases). CDR3 length: 15 amino acids. Trimming removed 3 bases from V and 7 bases from J, with 19 bases in between. Germline lookup yields CDR1 GTSNPN and CDR2 SVGIG (reference sequence). The CDR3 sequence: CAWSPKGWGGQPQHF. The CDR3, as DNA: TGTGCCTGGAGCCCCAAGGGGTGGGGAGGGCAGCCCCAGCATTTT.

This clonotype was counted at least ten times. This CDR3 reads CASSSDGRPYEQYF. The CDR3 region has the DNA TGTGCCAGCAGTTCGGACGGACGCCCCTACGAGCAGTACTTC. The gene calls are TRBV12-3 or TRBV12-4 and TRBJ2-7; D not resolved. The CDR3 contains 14 residues. The V and J ends lost 4 bases and 2 bases respectively, with 12 bases between them.

About this clonotype itself: A clone one base away is much larger, so this may be a read error. This chain connects TRBV15 to TRBJ1-1; D unclear. Looked up from germline, CDR1 is LNHNV and CDR2 is YYDKDF (reference sequence). The CDR3 has 14 residues. The CDR3 coding sequence is TGTGCCACCGGCAGAAAGGGTTACGGCACTGAAGCTTTCTTT. It codes for CATGRKGYGTEAFF. Looking up the rest from reference TRBV15 and TRBJ1-1 gives the full variable domain: DAMVIQNPRYQVTQFGKPVTLSCSQTLNHNVMYWYQQKSSQAPKLLFHYYDKDFNNEADTPDNFQSRRPNTSFCFLDIRSPGLGDTAMYLCATGRKGYGTEAFFGQGTRLTVV.

The rearrangement uses TRBV6-2 or TRBV6-3 and TRBJ1-3; tentative D call: TRBD1 (6 bases). The CDR3 runs to 17 residues. Per the germline V gene, CDR1 is MNHEY and CDR2 is SVGEGT. V lost 0 bases to trimming and J lost 0 bases, with 12 bases between them. CDR3 region: CASSYSRTVSSGNTIYF. The CDR3 DNA reads TGTGCCAGCAGTTACTCGAGGACAGTGTCCTCTGGAAACACCATATATTTT.

This clonotype was counted at least ten times. This chain uses TRBV4-2 with TRBJ2-1, with 11 bases identical to TRBD2. The CDR3 covers 16 residues. CDR1 and CDR2 (germline): LGHNA, YNFKEQ. The V and J ends lost 1 base and 7 bases, in that order; junction bases with no gene match: 6. The CDR3 coding sequence is TGTGCCAGCAGCCAAGGGCGACTAGCGGGACGGAATGAGCAGTTCTTC. It encodes CASSQGRLAGRNEQFF.

This clonotype was seen ten or more times. The chain recombines TRBV6-5 with TRBJ1-2; 11 bases map to TRBD1. After removal of 0 bases from V and 9 bases from J, the junction contained 3 bases not matched to a gene. This CDR3 contains 14 residues. Germline V gene sequence: CDR1 MNHEY, CDR2 SVGAGI. For the CDR3, the DNA is TGTGCCAGCAGTTACTCGGGACAGGGGGACCGCTACACCTTC. Encoded protein: CASSYSGQGDRYTF.

This chain joins TRBV27 and TRBJ2-2, with 7 bases fitting TRBD1. The CDR3 contains 17 residues. After removal of 6 bases from V and 7 bases from J, the junction contained 17 bases not matched to a gene. Germline loops: CDR1 MNHEY, CDR2 SMNVEV (reference sequence). The CDR3 DNA follows: TGTGCCAGCAGACAAAGGGGGCCTGGAGGATGGGACGGGGAGCTGTTTTTT. It yields the protein CASRQRGPGGWDGELFF.

This clonotype was counted ten times or more. CDR3 coding DNA: TGTGCCAGCAGCCCCCGGACTAGCGGGGGGACCTACGAGCAGTACTTC. It yields the protein CASSPRTSGGTYEQYF. The V gene is TRBV3-1, the J gene TRBJ2-7; 14 bases are shared with TRBD2. Trimming removed 4 bases from V and 2 bases from J; junction bases left unmatched: 4. The CDR3 spans 16 residues. The germline V gene encodes CDR1 LGHDT and CDR2 YNNKEL (reference sequence).

A few counts support this clonotype. The rearrangement joins TRBV9 to TRBJ2-5; 7 nucleotides agree with TRBD1. Germline lookup yields CDR1 SGDLS and CDR2 YYNGEE. The CDR3 is made up of 17 amino acids. V lost 0 bases to trimming and J lost 5 bases; unmatched junction nucleotides: 13. CDR3 region: CASSVATGWQGVETQYF. In nucleotides, the CDR3 is TGTGCCAGCAGCGTAGCTACGGGGTGGCAGGGGGTGGAGACCCAGTACTTC.

This clonotype was counted many times. The chain uses TRBV27 and TRBJ1-1; D ambiguous. Germline assignment: CDR1 MNHEY and CDR2 SMNVEV (reference sequence). The CDR3 covers 13 residues. Trimming cost V 6 bases and J 0 bases, with 8 bases left between them. In DNA form, the CDR3 reads TGTGCCAGCAGCTTAGGCTTGAACACTGAAGCTTTCTTT. Translated: CASSLGLNTEAFF.

This chain connects TRBV5-1 to TRBJ2-2; tentative D call: TRBD2 (5 bases). The CDR3 sequence is 17 residues long. Looked up from germline, CDR1 is SGHRS and CDR2 is YFSETQ. Trimming pared 4 bases from V and 4 bases from J, leaving 20 bases between. CDR3 region: CASSQRLWGESTGELFF. The CDR3 nucleotides are TGCGCCAGCAGCCAGCGCCTTTGGGGAGAGAGCACCGGGGAGCTGTTTTTT. Filled out from reference TRBV5-1 and TRBJ2-2, the complete variable domain reads KAGVTQTPRYLIKTRGQQVTLSCSPISGHRSVSWYQQTPGQGLQFLFEYFSETQRNKGNFPGRFSGRQFSNSRSEMNVSTLELGDSALYLCASSQRLWGESTGELFFGEGSRLTVL.

This clonotype was observed many times. This rearrangement joins TRBV10-3 to TRBJ2-1; TRBD2 matches 7 bases. CDR1 is ENHRY and CDR2 is SYGVKD in the germline V gene. J gave up 5 bases and V 3 bases, and 4 bases lay outside the gene matches. The length of the CDR3 is 14 residues. In DNA form, the CDR3 reads TGTGCCATCAGTGAACTAGCGTGGGACAATGAGCAGTTCTTC. As protein: CAISELAWDNEQFF.

This clonotype has a count of ten or more. The rearrangement uses TRBV14 and TRBJ2-7; D possibly matches TRBD1 or TRBD2 (5 bases each). Germline-derived CDR1 and CDR2 are SGHDN and FVKESK. V lost 1 base to trimming and J lost 6 bases, with 13 bases between them. The CDR3 is 14 amino acids. This chain's CDR3 is CASSQVTGASEQYF. The CDR3 nucleotides read TGTGCCAGCAGCCAAGTTACCGGGGCGAGCGAGCAGTACTTC.

V is TRBV29-1 and J is TRBJ1-1, with TRBD1 identical over 7 bases. The J segment lost 10 bases and the V segment lost 2 bases, leaving 4 bases of the junction unmatched. The CDR3 is made up of 11 amino acids. The germline gives CDR1 SQVTM, CDR2 ANQGSEA. The CDR3 coding sequence is TGCAGCGTTGAACCCGACAGGGCAGCTTTCTTT. This codes for CSVEPDRAAFF.

There are many counts of this clonotype. The chain carries TRBV30 and TRBJ2-4, with 8 positions matching TRBD2. From germline, CDR1 is GTSNPN and CDR2 SVGIG (reference sequence). The CDR3 runs to 14 residues. The CDR3 loop is CACSGSWAKNIQYF. DNA of the CDR3: TGTGCATGCAGCGGGAGTTGGGCCAAAAACATTCAGTACTTC.

The chain uses TRBV9 and TRBJ2-1; tentatively, D is TRBD2 (7 bases). Trimming took 0 bases from V and 2 from J, leaving 15 bases between them. Germline CDR1 SGDLS, CDR2 YYNGEE. The CDR3 consists of 17 residues. CDR3 in DNA: TGTGCCAGCAGCGTAGAGGTAGGGGGAGGGGCCTACAATGAGCAGTTCTTC. Translating it yields CASSVEVGGGAYNEQFF.

The chain employs TRBV12-3 or TRBV12-4 and TRBJ2-1, with TRBD1 as a possible D gene (7 bases). With 4 bases removed from V and 5 bases from J, the gap between germline ends came to 12 bases. The CDR3 is made up of 14 amino acids. The CDR3 DNA is TGTGCCAGCAGTTCAGGGGGGAGTAACAATGAGCAGTTCTTC. This translates into CASSSGGSNNEQFF.

The rearrangement links TRBV2 to TRBJ1-1; D is unclear. The CDR3 is made up of 14 amino acids. The germline V and J ends were trimmed by 3 bases and 4 bases, with 12 bases remaining between them. Germline CDR1 and CDR2: SNHLY and FYNNEI. DNA for the CDR3: TGTGCCAGCAGTGAGGGCCCACGGCGCACTGAAGCTTTCTTT. It translates to CASSEGPRRTEAFF.

This clonotype has a count of ten or more. This chain connects TRBV29-1 to TRBJ2-7; 8 bases map to TRBD2. With 7 bases clipped from V and 5 bases from J, the junction kept 10 bases outside the gene matches. The length of the CDR3 is 13 residues. Germline lookup yields CDR1 SQVTM and CDR2 ANQGSEA. The CDR3 here is CSALAGSPHEQYF. In DNA, the CDR3 is TGCAGCGCGTTAGCGGGATCCCCCCACGAGCAGTACTTC.

At least ten counts were recorded for this clonotype. V is TRBV7-8 and J is TRBJ2-7; D may be TRBD1 (10 bases). The germline V gene encodes CDR1 SGHVS and CDR2 FQNEAQ. V dropped 4 bases and J dropped 2 bases, with 27 bases sitting between them. The CDR3 has 19 amino acids. The CDR3, as DNA: TGTGCCAGCAGCTCAGGACAGGGGGTTGGTAGCGGGAGCCCCTACGAGCAGTACTTC. The encoded protein is CASSSGQGVGSGSPYEQYF.

This clonotype has more than one count but fewer than ten. The V gene is TRBV4-2, the J gene TRBJ2-1; D gene unclear. V lost 4 bases to trimming and J lost 5 bases, with 9 bases between them. Germline CDR1 reads LGHNA; CDR2 reads YNFKEQ. CDR3 size: 13 residues. CDR3 nucleotides: TGTGCCAGCAGCCCCCCTAGGAACAATGAGCAGTTCTTC. Translated: CASSPPRNNEQFF.

Notes on this clonotype: A much bigger clone sits one base away, suggesting this may be a read error. The conserved phenylalanine or tryptophan is not found at the CDR3 terminus, so this likely reflects a read error. The chain joins TRBV11-2 to TRBJ2-7, with TRBD2 as a possible D gene (6 bases). CDR3 size: 13 residues. V was cut by 5 bases and J by 2 bases, with 10 bases left in between. Germline V gene lookup returns CDR1 SGHAT and CDR2 FQNNGV. CDR3 loop: CASSRGIPYEQYL. The CDR3 nucleotides read TGTGCCAGCAGCCGGGGGATTCCCTACGAGCAGTACCTC.

This clonotype was seen ten or more times. CDR3 residues: CASSVLRGERGYTF. The CDR3 DNA sequence: TGTGCCAGCAGTGTATTGAGGGGGGAGCGTGGCTACACCTTC. The chain links TRBV12-3 or TRBV12-4 to TRBJ1-2; a possible D gene is TRBD1 (6 bases). Trimming stripped 5 bases from V and 7 bases from J, with 17 bases between. There are 14 residues in the CDR3.

The V and J genes are TRBV14 and TRBJ2-3; 10 bases align to TRBD2. The CDR3 has 17 residues. The J segment lost 5 bases and the V segment lost 0 bases, leaving 8 bases of the junction unmatched. Germline V CDR1 and CDR2: SGHDN, FVKESK. The CDR3 loop reads CASSQELEREGQDTQYF. The CDR3 DNA reads as TGTGCCAGCAGCCAAGAGCTTGAGCGGGAGGGCCAAGATACGCAGTATTTT.

This CDR3 reads CASSQDGQETQYF. The CDR3 nucleotides read TGTGCCAGCAGCCAAGACGGGCAAGAGACCCAGTACTTC. The gene calls are TRBV11-3 and TRBJ2-5, with unresolved D. In germline, CDR1 is SGHNT, CDR2 YENEEA. Trimming left V 5 bases short and J 2 bases short, with 9 bases between. The CDR3 spans 13 residues.